This T cell receptor (beta chain) was identified in a study of human T cells and chemical hapten exposure (dated by TCRdb to the early 2020s). Background for the entire study: For sensitization, 2% DPC in acetone was applied to a 2 cm by 2 cm area of upper inner arm skin. Libraries were combined into a pool for sequencing, and differences in TCR yield between samples came mainly from small differences in library volumes within the pool. Alopecia areata with under or over 50% scalp involvement, alopecia totalis and alopecia universalis were represented in the patient cohort, which was mostly female. Patients additionally received weekly therapeutic DPC doses to the scalp throughout the approximately 24-week study period. The study tracked peripheral blood TCR repertoire changes in vivo during primary and secondary sensitization to the hapten diphenylcyclopropenone (DPC) in alopecia patients. Patch testing was performed on the upper back with Finn chambers containing 0.01% DPC, and the patch tests were scored after 6 days according to International Contact Dermatitis Research Group standards. Blood was sampled from patients pre-sensitization (week 0) and at 2, 6 and about 24 weeks after DPC sensitization. Roughly 30 alopecia patients gave blood for TCR sequencing at one to four time points (pre-sensitization, 2, 6 and 24 weeks).

The sample's time point, from its label and the paper: patch test 3, about 24 weeks after DPC sensitization. The label giving this sample's treatment or condition can be read as: therapeutic diphenylcyclopropenone sensitization with weekly scalp DPC. At each patch-test visit, blood was drawn before the patch test was applied. To be eligible, patients had to be aged 18 to 70, diagnosed with alopecia and judged suitable for DPC therapy, while pregnant patients were excluded. Total RNA was extracted from unfractionated whole blood collected in Tempus Blood RNA tubes. Libraries were constructed by RACE. Sequencing was performed on a NextSeq 500. During library preparation, unique molecular identifiers were attached to individual cDNA molecules so that TCRs could be counted in a quantitative, reproducible way. For every blood RNA sample, sequencing covered both the TCR alpha and TCR beta chains. The paper's data handling went like this. A median of roughly 100,000 TCRs per sample was observed, with a range of roughly 20,000 to 750,000. V, J and CDR3 annotation of the TCR reads was carried out using the Decombinator software suite. To make PS versus PT1 abundance plots, every sample was subsampled to the same number of TCRs (28,000). TCRs were defined as expanded if absent before sensitization and observed at least eight times at the 2-week time point. The raw public reads went through TCRdb reprocessing: fastp at Q25, MiXCR clone calling, in-frame beta chains kept. When rows share a CDR3 protein, they turn into one entry using the most common DNA and genes. The V and J calls follow TCRdb's processing rather than the paper's. This sample has 150,000 to 200,000 distinct CDR3 sequences in its table, and 28% of those were observed once. The ten largest make up 2.1% of the sample.

In the case of this clonotype: The antigen it binds to is not known. No quality values exist for individual bases; no much larger clone is one base distant.

The CDR1 and CDR2 encoded by the germline V gene (reference sequence) are DFQATT and SNEGSKA. The CDR3 measures 14 amino acids from cysteine to phenylalanine. Only the CDR3 portion is preserved as DNA: 42 bases, with reading frame beginning at the first base. Here V drops 5 bases and J drops 4 bases, and the junction holds 5 bases not matched to any gene. What the research found in general, with its limitations: After repeated subsampling, the strength of the expansion versus patch-test correlation and the threshold at which it became significant changed. Compared with pre-sensitization or healthy control sets, expanded TCRs formed significantly more large CDR3 similarity clusters, which is consistent with antigen-driven responses. Patch test score correlated positively with the number of PT1 expanded TCRs, reaching significance at thresholds 8, 16 and 32 but not at 4. All patients had alopecia, a presumed autoimmune disease, so their immune response might differ from that of healthy individuals. DPC sensitization did not change how many TCRs were above 1 in 1000 frequency, and no evidence was found of alterations in global repertoire structure.

The sequence links TRBV20-1 to TRBJ2-7, with 13 bases in between that match TRBD2. The receptor comes from a woman aged 18-30 years with alopecia areata. Some clones in this sample may be carry-over from other donors' samples. The material was whole blood, obtained in connection with sensitization to the hapten diphenylcyclopropenone (DPC). The CDR3: CSAFRTSGRYEQYF. The nucleotide sequence is TGCAGTGCTTTCAGGACTAGCGGGAGATACGAGCAGTACTTC.